A single T cell receptor (beta chain) is shown here with its context. Antigen specificity is unknown. The data stem from a study of T cell repertoires in cytomegalovirus infection. TCRdb re-analysed the reads in MiXCR, keeping a single row per CDR3 protein. In the table there are roughly 570,000 distinct CDR3 sequences, roughly 43% of which are singletons. The V and J ends lost 2 bases and 1 base respectively, with 8 bases between them. The CDR3 extends over 14 amino acids. Germline loops: CDR1 LGHDT, CDR2 YNNKEL (reference sequence). The material was cultured PBMCs, obtained from culture after CMV antigen stimulation. V and J are TRBV3-1 and TRBJ1-1, with no clear D. This TCR was sampled from a human donor in good health (CMV status not recorded). Some clones in this sample may be carry-over from other donors' samples. The CDR3 is CASSQLTENTEAFF. Here the CDR3 DNA reads TGTGCCAGCAGCCAACTGACCGAGAACACTGAAGCTTTCTTT.